This T cell receptor beta chain was captured in a study of CD4+ T cells in melanoma. The repertoire was sequenced with immunoSEQ multiplex PCR; TCRdb's copy has only in-frame clones and lacks some. The sample shows about 13,000 clones, 60% to 75% of them seen only once. The CDR3 consists of 13 residues. Germline V gives CDR1 MGHRA, CDR2 YSYEKL. Trimming took off 4 bases at V and 4 bases at J, with 7 bases between the two ends. The rearrangement uses TRBV4-1 and TRBJ1-4; D is unresolved. The source of this sequence is a human donor with melanoma. Material: cells from a culture (not recorded whether cultured in vitro). CDR3 residues: CASSRSFNEKLFF. DNA for the CDR3: TGCGCCAGCAGCCGATCTTTTAATGAAAAACTGTTTTTT.